The sequence of this T cell receptor beta chain was determined in a study of cytomegalovirus exposure and HLA in healthy donors. As for the study in general: Within an early data release were tens of millions of unique TCRs drawn from HLA-typed donors.

PCR primers comprised 60 Vbeta and 13 Jbeta primers. The data were produced by immunoSEQ multiplex PCR, yet TCRdb's version contains in-frame clones alone and is incomplete. This sample has approximately 190,000 clones, with 80% to 90% found just once. The CDR3 runs 15 residues. V lost 3 bases, J lost 2 bases, and 12 bases lay in between. CDR1 and CDR2 (germline): SGHKS, YYEKEE (reference sequence). The V gene is TRBV5-5, the J gene TRBJ2-1; D remains unclear. The sequence derives from a man aged 40-50 years in good health and CMV-seropositive. The sequencing sample was made of PBMCs. The CDR3: CASSSARNTYNEQFF. The CDR3 DNA reads TGTGCCAGCAGCTCCGCCAGAAACACCTACAATGAGCAGTTCTTC.